What follows is one TCR beta chain and its context. The entry originates in a study of T cell responses to AZD1222 COVID-19 vaccine. CDR1 is SNHLY and CDR2 is FYNNEI in the germline V gene. CDR3 length: 16 amino acids. The junction had 10 bases not matched to a gene; V was cut back by 3 bases and J by 9 bases. Profiled with immunoSEQ multiplex PCR; TCRdb holds only in-frame clones, not every one. The data contain approximately 140,000 clones, over 75% of them seen just once; the ten biggest clones take up around 2.9%. Source: peripheral blood, taken 28 days after the second AZD1222 dose. J is TRBJ2-1 and V is TRBV2; the match to TRBD2 covers 11 bases. This clonotype was sampled from an adult who received the AZD1222 COVID-19 vaccine. The CDR3 DNA sequence: TGTGCCAGCAGTGACTTAGGGCTAGCGGGAGGATCTGAGCAGTTCTTC. It translates to CASSDLGLAGGSEQFF.